This TCR beta chain is drawn from a study of T cell clones after liver transplantation. Study summary: Liver transplant recipients had immunosuppression withdrawal attempted within 2 years. Three of eight recipients were HCV-positive; others had non-autoimmune, non-viral indications. Study-level points and caveats: Graft donor-reactive T cells possibly entered the graft instead of undergoing deletion. Post-transplant, graft-donor-reactive CD4 TCRbeta sequences in blood dropped significantly in most of the 8 subjects.

This table comes from immunoSEQ multiplex PCR, and its TCRdb copy is limited to in-frame clones, with some not included. The sample includes roughly 73,000 clones, about four fifths of them seen just once. The CDR3 is made up of 15 amino acids. Germline V gene sequence: CDR1 SGHRS, CDR2 YFSETQ. Trimming stripped 4 bases from V and 6 bases from J, with 16 bases between. Comment on this clone: Its antigen is unknown.

The sample here was CD4+ T cells from blood, taken before liver transplant. The chain is built from TRBV5-1 and TRBJ1-4; a possible D gene is TRBD1 (5 bases). The sequence was obtained from a human donor who received a liver transplant. This CDR3 is CASSPGRGRDEKLFF. The CDR3 nucleotides are TGCGCCAGCAGCCCTGGACGGGGGAGGGATGAAAAACTGTTTTTT. The variable domain in full, with the rest retrieved from reference TRBV5-1 and TRBJ1-4, is KAGVTQTPRYLIKTRGQQVTLSCSPISGHRSVSWYQQTPGQGLQFLFEYFSETQRNKGNFPGRFSGRQFSNSRSEMNVSTLELGDSALYLCASSPGRGRDEKLFFGSGTQLSVL.